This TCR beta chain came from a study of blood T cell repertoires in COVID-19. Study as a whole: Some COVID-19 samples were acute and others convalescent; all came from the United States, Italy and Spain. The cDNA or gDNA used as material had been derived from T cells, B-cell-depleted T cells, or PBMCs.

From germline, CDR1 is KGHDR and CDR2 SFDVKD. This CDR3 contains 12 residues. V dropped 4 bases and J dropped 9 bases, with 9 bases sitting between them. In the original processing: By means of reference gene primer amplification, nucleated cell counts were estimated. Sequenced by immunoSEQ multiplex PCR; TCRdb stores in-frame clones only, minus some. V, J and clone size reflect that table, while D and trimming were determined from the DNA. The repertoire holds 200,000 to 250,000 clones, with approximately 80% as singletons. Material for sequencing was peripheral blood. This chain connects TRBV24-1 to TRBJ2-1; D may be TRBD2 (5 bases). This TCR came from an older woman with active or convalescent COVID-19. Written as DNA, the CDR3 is TGTGCCACCAGTGACGAGGGTCGTGAGCAGTTCTTC. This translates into CATSDEGREQFF.